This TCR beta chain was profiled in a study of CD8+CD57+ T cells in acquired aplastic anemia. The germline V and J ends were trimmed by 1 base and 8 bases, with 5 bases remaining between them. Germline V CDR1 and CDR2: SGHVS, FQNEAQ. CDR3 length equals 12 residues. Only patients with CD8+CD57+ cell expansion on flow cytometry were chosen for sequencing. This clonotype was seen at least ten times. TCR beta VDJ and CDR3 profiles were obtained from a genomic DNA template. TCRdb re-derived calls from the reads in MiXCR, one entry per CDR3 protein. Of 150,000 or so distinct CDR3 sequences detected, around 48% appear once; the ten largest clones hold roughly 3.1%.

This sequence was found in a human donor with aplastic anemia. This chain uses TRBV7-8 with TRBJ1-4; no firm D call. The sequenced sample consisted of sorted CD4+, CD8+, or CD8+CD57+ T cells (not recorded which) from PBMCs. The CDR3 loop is CASSLEGEKLFF. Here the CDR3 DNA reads TGTGCCAGCAGCTTAGAAGGAGAAAAACTGTTTTTT.